Many counts were recorded for the clone carrying this TCR beta chain. This specimen belongs to a study of early T cells in non-severe SARS-CoV-2 infection. The overall study: Unsorted whole blood bulk RNA was sequenced, with unpaired chains.

The protocol attached unique molecular identifiers to individual cDNA molecules. TCRdb redid the calling of the 5' RACE reads with MiXCR, one entry per CDR3 protein. The sample lists some 57,000 distinct CDR3 sequences, roughly 8.2% seen once, with roughly 4.2% in the top ten. The material sequenced was whole blood. The sequence derives from an adult who was a healthcare worker with PCR-confirmed SARS-CoV-2 infection or an uninfected control (not recorded which).

The CDR3, as DNA: TGTGCCAGCAGCTTAGCGGCGGGCTCCTACAATGAGCAGTTCTTC. It specifies CASSLAAGSYNEQFF. This chain links TRBV7-6 with TRBJ2-1; tentatively, D is TRBD2 (5 bases). Looked up from germline, CDR1 is SGHVS and CDR2 is FNYEAQ. CDR3 size: 15 residues. V lost 0 bases, J lost 0 bases, and 6 bases lay in between.